This entry is about one TCR beta chain. Its antigen is as yet unknown. The CDR3 runs to 14 residues. The V gene lost 0 bases and the J gene lost 6 bases, with 13 bases spanning the gap. The germline V gene has CDR1 SGHRS and CDR2 YFSETQ. The data stem from a study of shared clonotypes between healthy human individuals. Findings of the study overall: Clonotype sharing among donors was thought likely to change with sequencing depth.

The method was immunoSEQ multiplex PCR; TCRdb's version includes in-frame clones alone and lacks a portion of them. This sample carries approximately 480,000 clones, about 79% of them seen once, and the ten largest clones take around an eighth. Material for sequencing was PBMCs. The V call is TRBV5-1, the J call TRBJ2-7; tentatively, D is TRBD2 (6 bases). The receptor was isolated from a woman aged 40 to 55 in good health. Some clones in this sample may be carry-over from other donors' samples. DNA of the CDR3: TGCGCCAGCAGCTTGGAGATAGCGGTCGGCGAGCAGTACTTC. Residues: CASSLEIAVGEQYF.